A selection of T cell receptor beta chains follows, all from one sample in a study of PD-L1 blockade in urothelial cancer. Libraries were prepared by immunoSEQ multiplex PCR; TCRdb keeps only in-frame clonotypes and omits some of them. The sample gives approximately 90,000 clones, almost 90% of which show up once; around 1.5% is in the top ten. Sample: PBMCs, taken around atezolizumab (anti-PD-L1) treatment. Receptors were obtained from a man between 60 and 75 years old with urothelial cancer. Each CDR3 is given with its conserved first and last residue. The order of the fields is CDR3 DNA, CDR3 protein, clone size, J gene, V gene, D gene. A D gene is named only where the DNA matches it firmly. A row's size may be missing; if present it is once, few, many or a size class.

TGTGCCCGCTCTAGCGGGAACCCCCGGGGCGAGCAGTACTTC CARSSGNPRGEQYF - TRBJ2-7 TRBV30 TRBD2
TGTGCCTGGAGTAGGTCAGGGGGCATAGATGGCTACACCTTC CAWSRSGGIDGYTF - TRBJ1-2 TRBV30 TRBD1
TGTGCCAGCAGTTTATGGGACTCTCAAGAGACCCAGTACTTC CASSLWDSQETQYF - TRBJ2-5 TRBV28 -
TGTGCCAGCTCACCAATGGGGGGGAGCTCCTACAATGAGCAGTTCTTC CASSPMGGSSYNEQFF - TRBJ2-1 TRBV18 TRBD2
TGTGCCAGCAGTGATCTCCGACAGGGGGCCGGGGGTGGCACCTTC CASSDLRQGAGGGTF - TRBJ1-2 TRBV9 TRBD1
TGTGCCAGCAGTGACTCGACAGGGGGCGCAGATACGCAGTATTTT CASSDSTGGADTQYF few TRBJ2-3 TRBV6-4 TRBD1
TGCAGCGTTGAGGGACAGAGTGAGACTGAAGCTTTCTTT CSVEGQSETEAFF - TRBJ1-1 TRBV29-1 TRBD1
TGCAGCGTTGAAGAGGACAGGGGGAACTATGGCTACACCTTC CSVEEDRGNYGYTF - TRBJ1-2 TRBV29-1 TRBD1
TGTGCCAGCAGCCCCCTCCGGGACACAGCGGCCTACGAGCAGTACTTC CASSPLRDTAAYEQYF - TRBJ2-7 TRBV9 -
TGTGCCAGCAGTGAAACGGGTACAGGGCGGGTCCGGGGGACCCAGTACTTC CASSETGTGRVRGTQYF - TRBJ2-5 TRBV2 -
TGTGCCAGCAGCTTAGTCGGGGGGCAAGAGACCCAGTACTTC CASSLVGGQETQYF - TRBJ2-5 TRBV7-2 TRBD2
TGCGCCAGCAGCCAAGTAGCGGGGGGTAGCACAGATACGCAGTATTTT CASSQVAGGSTDTQYF - TRBJ2-3 TRBV4-1 TRBD2
TGTGCCAGCAGTCTCTACCGACAAGAGACCCAGTACTTC CASSLYRQETQYF - TRBJ2-5 TRBV2 -
TGTGCCATCTCTGGTTCGGGACAGGGGAAAAATGAGCAGTTCTTC CAISGSGQGKNEQFF - TRBJ2-1 TRBV10-3 TRBD1
TGTGCCAGCAGCCCAGGGGCGTCCTACGAGCAGTACTTC CASSPGASYEQYF - TRBJ2-7 TRBV27 -
TGTGCCAGCAGCGGGGGGACAGGGTCCTACTATGGCTACACCTTC CASSGGTGSYYGYTF few TRBJ1-2 TRBV5-4 TRBD1